The 18 T cell receptor beta chains presented below share a single source sample, sequenced in a study of shared clonotypes between healthy human individuals. TCRdb keeps only in-frame clones here, not all; method: immunoSEQ multiplex PCR. The sample yields more than 400,000 clones, about 96% seen once. Material for sequencing was naive CD4+ T cells sorted from blood. Subset meaning: CD45RA+ positively selected. The receptors stem from a woman aged 30 to 39 in good health.

The rearrangement links TRBV11-2 to TRBJ1-3; weak D call: TRBD1 (5 bases). This CDR3 spans 15 amino acids. Trimming left V 2 bases short and J 0 bases short, with 8 bases between. Germline V gives CDR1 SGHAT, CDR2 FQNNGV. This CDR3 reads CASSLTGISGNTIYF. In DNA form, the CDR3 reads TGTGCCAGCAGCTTAACAGGTATCTCTGGAAACACCATATATTTT. Full variable domain (remainder filled in from reference TRBV11-2 and TRBJ1-3): EAGVAQSPRYKIIEKRQSVAFWCNPISGHATLYWYQQILGQGPKLLIQFQNNGVVDDSQLPKDRFSAERLKGVDSTLKIQPAKLEDSAVYLCASSLTGISGNTIYFGEGSWLTVV.

This clone was seen a single time. The chain has TRBV10-1 and TRBJ2-7; TRBD1 is a possible D gene (5 bases). Germline V gives CDR1 WNHNN, CDR2 SYGVQD (reference sequence). This CDR3 has 14 residues. V dropped 4 bases and J dropped 1 base, with 11 bases sitting between them. DNA of the CDR3: TGCGCCAGCAGTGTGAGCAGGGCGTCCTACGAGCAGTACTTC. It specifies CASSVSRASYEQYF.

CDR3 nucleotide sequence: TGTGCCAGCAGCGAGACTGGCCTGGGCTACGAGCAGTACTTC. Translating gives CASSETGLGYEQYF. The chain links TRBV5-5 to TRBJ2-7, with D hard to call. Germline CDR1 and CDR2: SGHKS and YYEKEE (reference sequence). V lost 4 bases and J lost 3, with 14 bases in between. The length of the CDR3 is 14 residues.

This chain connects TRBV28 to TRBJ2-5; D is unresolved. Germline CDR1 MDHEN, CDR2 SYDVKM. V was shortened by 6 bases and J by 0 bases, with 17 bases between the two germline ends. CDR3 length equals 16 residues. The chain's CDR3 is CASRAYYESYQETQYF. The CDR3 region has the DNA TGTGCCAGCAGGGCTTATTACGAGTCGTACCAAGAGACCCAGTACTTC.

The rearrangement links TRBV2 to TRBJ2-7, with 8 bases fitting TRBD1. The length of the CDR3 is 13 residues. Trimming removed 7 bases from V and 2 bases from J; junction bases left unmatched: 4. In germline, CDR1 is SNHLY, CDR2 FYNNEI. CDR3 in amino acids: CASNGQGPYEQYF. CDR3 bases: TGTGCCAGCAATGGACAGGGCCCCTACGAGCAGTACTTC.

This rearrangement joins TRBV28 to TRBJ2-7; the match to TRBD2 covers 7 bases. The germline CDR1 and CDR2 sequences are MDHEN and SYDVKM. CDR3 size: 15 residues. Trimming at V came to 5 bases and at J to 4 bases, leaving 11 bases not matched to a gene. CDR3 in DNA: TGTGCCAGCAGTCTCGAGGCTAGCGGAGGGTACGAGCAGTACTTC. The encoded protein is CASSLEASGGYEQYF. Supplemented by reference TRBV28 and TRBJ2-7, the full variable domain reads DVKVTQSSRYLVKRTGEKVFLECVQDMDHENMFWYRQDPGLGLRLIYFSYDVKMKEKGDIPEGYSVSREKKERFSLILESASTNQTSMYLCASSLEASGGYEQYFGPGTRLTVT.

The chain has TRBV6-6 and TRBJ2-3; 8 bases are a match to TRBD2. The germline CDR1 and CDR2 sequences are MNHNY and SVGAGI (reference sequence). This CDR3 region has 15 residues. The V and J ends lost 5 bases and 1 base, in that order; junction bases with no gene match: 5. The CDR3 reads CASSLTSGGTDTQYF. The CDR3 region has the DNA TGTGCCAGCAGTCTCACTAGCGGAGGCACAGATACGCAGTATTTT.

The chain employs TRBV5-1 and TRBJ2-1; D is perhaps TRBD2 (5 bases). Per germline, CDR1 SGHRS and CDR2 YFSETQ. V lost 0 bases and J lost 2, with 12 bases in between. This CDR3 has 16 residues. The DNA for the CDR3 is TGCGCCAGCAGCTTGGTCGCAGGAGGAGCCTACAATGAGCAGTTCTTC. Its translation: CASSLVAGGAYNEQFF.

The chain links TRBV7-8 to TRBJ1-3; TRBD1 agrees at 7 bases. CDR1 and CDR2 from the germline V gene are SGHVS and FQNEAQ. V shed 0 bases, J shed 2 bases, and the junction held 7 bases outside the gene matches. CDR3 size: 17 residues. The CDR3 DNA is TGTGCCAGCAGCTTAGCGCGGGTTCAGGGGGCTGGAAACACCATATATTTT. Amino acid sequence: CASSLARVQGAGNTIYF.

The chain joins TRBV27 to TRBJ1-2; no definite D call. Germline CDR1 reads MNHEY; CDR2 reads SMNVEV (reference sequence). V was pared by 5 bases and J by 2 bases, with 12 bases between. The CDR3 extends over 14 amino acids. The chain's CDR3 is CASSPRTVNYGYTF. CDR3 coding DNA: TGTGCCAGCAGTCCTAGGACGGTCAACTATGGCTACACCTTC.

This chain uses TRBV15 with TRBJ1-4; no definite D call. Trimming took 4 bases from V and 3 from J, leaving 0 bases between them. The CDR3 has 11 residues. Germline assignment: CDR1 LNHNV and CDR2 YYDKDF (reference sequence). CDR3 amino acids: CATSTNEKLFF. The DNA of the CDR3 is TGTGCCACCAGCACTAATGAAAAACTGTTTTTT.

The chain's CDR3 is CASSLVVMGDEQFF. CDR3 DNA: TGTGCCAGCAGCTTAGTCGTTATGGGCGATGAGCAGTTCTTC. The V gene is TRBV13, the J gene TRBJ2-1; the D is unclear. CDR1 and CDR2 from the germline V gene are PRHDT and FYEKMQ (reference sequence). Between the trimmed V and J ends, which lost 1 base and 8 bases, there was a span of 12 bases. The CDR3 is 14 amino acids.

V gene TRBV29-1 combines with J gene TRBJ2-5; no clear D. The better agreement between TRBJ2-7 and the DNA end casts doubt on the J call. The CDR3 runs to 12 residues. The germline gives CDR1 SQVTM, CDR2 ANQGSEA. The DNA of the CDR3 is TGCAGCGTACAGATCAGGTCCTACGAGCAGTACTTC. Amino acids: CSVQIRSYEQYF.

The rearrangement uses TRBV4-1 and TRBJ2-5, with TRBD1 matching 12 bases. After removal of 1 base from V and 5 bases from J, the junction contained 5 bases not matched to a gene. The CDR3 spans 16 residues. Germline CDR1 reads MGHRA; CDR2 reads YSYEKL. CDR3 residues: CASSQAGTGGWETQYF. Written as DNA, the CDR3 is TGCGCCAGCAGCCAAGCCGGGACAGGGGGCTGGGAGACCCAGTACTTC.

This clone was counted once. The chain combines TRBV28 with TRBJ1-1; 9 bases line up with TRBD1. Looked up from germline, CDR1 is MDHEN and CDR2 is SYDVKM. V was pared by 6 bases and J by 9 bases, with 11 bases of the junction left unmatched. This CDR3 contains 14 residues. Here the CDR3 reads CASSQGAGTGKAFF. The CDR3 DNA is TGTGCCAGCAGCCAAGGAGCCGGGACAGGGAAAGCTTTCTTT. The variable domain in full, with the rest retrieved from reference TRBV28 and TRBJ1-1, is DVKVTQSSRYLVKRTGEKVFLECVQDMDHENMFWYRQDPGLGLRLIYFSYDVKMKEKGDIPEGYSVSREKKERFSLILESASTNQTSMYLCASSQGAGTGKAFFGQGTRLTVV.

The chain joins TRBV11-2 to TRBJ2-7; D unclear. From germline, CDR1 is SGHAT and CDR2 FQNNGV. The CDR3 extends over 12 amino acids. V dropped 5 bases and J dropped 2 bases, with 7 bases sitting between them. CDR3 protein: CASSHGAYEQYF. The CDR3 nucleotides read TGTGCCAGCAGCCACGGAGCCTACGAGCAGTACTTC. Based on the CDR3 plus reference TRBV11-2 and TRBJ2-7, the full variable domain is EAGVAQSPRYKIIEKRQSVAFWCNPISGHATLYWYQQILGQGPKLLIQFQNNGVVDDSQLPKDRFSAERLKGVDSTLKIQPAKLEDSAVYLCASSHGAYEQYFGPGTRLTVT.

This rearrangement joins TRBV2 to TRBJ2-7, with TRBD2 identical over 10 bases. CDR1 is SNHLY, CDR2 FYNNEI, per germline. V shed 4 bases and J 6 bases; nucleotides not matched to a gene: 6. The CDR3 loop spans 14 amino acids. CDR3: CASSAVLAGAEQYF. Here the CDR3 DNA reads TGTGCCAGCAGTGCGGTTCTAGCGGGAGCCGAGCAGTACTTC.

V usage is TRBV7-9 and J usage is TRBJ2-1; TRBD2 matches 10 bases. CDR1 is SEHNR and CDR2 is FQNEAQ in the germline V gene (reference sequence). The trim removed 5 bases at V and 9 bases at J, leaving 16 bases unmatched. This CDR3 region has 17 residues. In DNA form, the CDR3 reads TGTGCCAGCAGCCCATCCTTAGCGGGAGGCCCACGTGGTGAGCAGTTCTTC. Protein: CASSPSLAGGPRGEQFF.